This is a list of T cell receptor beta chains from one sample in a study of CD8 T cells in Susac syndrome. TCRdb reprocessed the immunoSEQ multiplex PCR reads with MiXCR, giving one entry per CDR3 protein. The sample includes over 150,000 distinct CDR3 sequences, roughly 95% of them seen just once. The sample taken for sequencing was CD4+ T cells from PBMCs. All receptors derive from a human donor with Susac syndrome. CDR3s include the opening cysteine and the closing phenylalanine or tryptophan. The order of the fields is J gene, clone size, V gene, D gene, CDR3 protein, CDR3 DNA. D genes are given only for firm matches. Clone size appears in some rows only: once, few, many, or a class for an expanded clone.

J: TRBJ2-7; size: -; V: TRBV28; D: TRBD2; CDR3: CASSFRIGGRGSYEQYF; DNA: TGTGCCAGCAGTTTCCGAATTGGGGGGAGGGGTTCCTACGAGCAGTACTTC
J: TRBJ2-1; size: -; V: TRBV12-3/TRBV12-4; D: -; CDR3: CASSLGGGSYNEQFF; DNA: TGTGCCAGCAGCCTGGGAGGAGGCTCCTACAATGAGCAGTTCTTC
J: TRBJ2-3; size: once; V: TRBV9; D: TRBD1; CDR3: CASSVETQVGQGQYF; DNA: TGTGCCAGCAGCGTAGAAACCCAGGTCGGACAGGGACAGTATTTT
J: TRBJ1-1; size: -; V: TRBV30; D: -; CDR3: CAWIKGVGAFF; DNA: TGTGCCTGGATCAAGGGGGTCGGAGCTTTCTTT
J: TRBJ1-1; size: once; V: TRBV20-1; D: -; CDR3: CSASRAAGNTEAFF; DNA: TGCAGTGCTAGTCGGGCGGCGGGAAACACTGAAGCTTTCTTT
J: TRBJ2-4; size: -; V: TRBV28; D: -; CDR3: CASGDRAKNIQYF; DNA: TGTGCCAGCGGAGACAGGGCCAAAAACATTCAGTACTTC
J: TRBJ1-5; size: -; V: TRBV12-3/TRBV12-4; D: -; CDR3: CASSLPAGDNQPQHF; DNA: TGTGCCAGCAGTCTACCTGCAGGGGACAATCAGCCCCAGCATTTT
J: TRBJ2-2; size: -; V: TRBV9; D: -; CDR3: CASSVGSGYTGELFF; DNA: TGTGCCAGCAGCGTAGGGTCAGGGTACACCGGGGAGCTGTTTTTT
J: TRBJ1-2; size: -; V: TRBV12-3/TRBV12-4; D: -; CDR3: CASSSGTAYGYTF; DNA: TGTGCCAGCAGCTCCGGGACCGCCTATGGCTACACCTTC
J: TRBJ1-1; size: -; V: TRBV18; D: -; CDR3: CASSPMGRGRNTEAFF; DNA: TGTGCCAGCTCACCCATGGGTCGGGGTAGAAACACTGAAGCTTTCTTT
J: TRBJ2-6; size: -; V: TRBV6-2/TRBV6-3; D: -; CDR3: CASSQPRPMRAGANVLTF; DNA: TGTGCCAGCAGTCAACCTCGACCCATGAGGGCTGGGGCCAACGTCCTGACTTTC
J: TRBJ2-2; size: -; V: TRBV9; D: -; CDR3: CASSVDTRFITGELFF; DNA: TGTGCCAGCAGCGTAGACACTAGATTCATTACCGGGGAGCTGTTTTTT
J: TRBJ1-6; size: -; V: TRBV7-8; D: TRBD1; CDR3: CASRSTGDPPLHF; DNA: TGTGCCAGCAGGTCTACAGGGGATCCACCCCTCCACTTT
J: TRBJ1-2; size: -; V: TRBV11-2; D: TRBD1; CDR3: CASGQGEYGYTF; DNA: TGTGCCAGCGGACAGGGGGAGTATGGCTACACCTTC
J: TRBJ1-2; size: -; V: TRBV18; D: -; CDR3: CASSPRPEGDYGYTF; DNA: TGTGCCAGCTCACCACGTCCAGAAGGAGACTATGGCTACACCTTC
J: TRBJ2-6; size: -; V: TRBV11-1; D: -; CDR3: CASSLARAQGGLSGANVLTF; DNA: TGTGCCAGCAGCTTAGCCAGGGCTCAGGGAGGACTCTCTGGGGCCAACGTCCTGACTTTC
J: TRBJ2-5; size: -; V: TRBV20-1; D: TRBD2; CDR3: CSAREPGGTQETQYF; DNA: TGCAGTGCTAGGGAACCCGGGGGGACTCAAGAGACCCAGTACTTC
J: TRBJ2-5; size: -; V: TRBV7-2; D: -; CDR3: CASSPAGYQETQYF; DNA: TGTGCCAGCAGCCCTGCAGGGTACCAAGAGACCCAGTACTTC
J: TRBJ2-7; size: few; V: TRBV27; D: -; CDR3: CASSLGASSYEQYF; DNA: TGTGCCAGCAGTCTGGGGGCCTCTTCCTACGAGCAGTACTTC
J: TRBJ1-1; size: -; V: TRBV3-1; D: -; CDR3: CASSQDLVMNTEAFF; DNA: TGTGCCAGCAGCCAAGATCTGGTCATGAACACTGAAGCTTTCTTT
J: TRBJ1-1; size: -; V: TRBV6-2/TRBV6-3; D: -; CDR3: CASSAYSLMNTEAFF; DNA: TGTGCCAGCAGTGCTTACAGCCTCATGAACACTGAAGCTTTCTTT
J: TRBJ2-1; size: -; V: TRBV30; D: TRBD2; CDR3: CAWSPGLSAEQFF; DNA: TGTGCCTGGAGTCCGGGACTATCTGCTGAGCAGTTCTTC
J: TRBJ2-2; size: -; V: TRBV29-1; D: -; CDR3: CSVQEIPGTGELFF; DNA: TGCAGCGTCCAGGAAATACCGGGCACCGGGGAGCTGTTTTTT
J: TRBJ2-3; size: -; V: TRBV5-4; D: TRBD2; CDR3: CASSLGLAGEDTQYF; DNA: TGTGCCAGCAGCTTGGGACTAGCGGGAGAAGATACGCAGTATTTT
J: TRBJ1-3; size: -; V: TRBV30; D: TRBD1; CDR3: CAWGTASDTIYF; DNA: TGTGCCTGGGGGACAGCGTCGGATACCATATATTTT
J: TRBJ2-3; size: -; V: TRBV24-1; D: TRBD2; CDR3: CATSGAAGADTQYF; DNA: TGTGCCACCAGTGGTGCGGCGGGAGCAGATACGCAGTATTTT
J: TRBJ2-1; size: -; V: TRBV11-3; D: -; CDR3: CASSLQRFNEQFF; DNA: TGTGCCAGCAGCTTACAGCGTTTCAATGAGCAGTTCTTC
J: TRBJ2-1; size: -; V: TRBV7-2; D: TRBD1; CDR3: CASSLDPGGSYNEQFF; DNA: TGTGCCAGCAGCTTAGATCCAGGGGGCTCCTACAATGAGCAGTTCTTC